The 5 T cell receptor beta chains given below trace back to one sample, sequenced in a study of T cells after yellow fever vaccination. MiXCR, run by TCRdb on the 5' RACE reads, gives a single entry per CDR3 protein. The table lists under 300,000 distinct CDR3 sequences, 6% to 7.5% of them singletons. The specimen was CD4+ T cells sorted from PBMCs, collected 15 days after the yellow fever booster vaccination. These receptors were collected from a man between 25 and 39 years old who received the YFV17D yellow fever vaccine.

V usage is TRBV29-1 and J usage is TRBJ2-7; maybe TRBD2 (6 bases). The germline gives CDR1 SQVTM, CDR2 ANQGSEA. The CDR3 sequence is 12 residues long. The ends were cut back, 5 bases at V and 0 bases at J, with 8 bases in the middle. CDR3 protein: CSVRGSSYEQYF. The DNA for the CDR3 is TGCAGCGTTCGGGGGTCCTCCTACGAGCAGTACTTC.

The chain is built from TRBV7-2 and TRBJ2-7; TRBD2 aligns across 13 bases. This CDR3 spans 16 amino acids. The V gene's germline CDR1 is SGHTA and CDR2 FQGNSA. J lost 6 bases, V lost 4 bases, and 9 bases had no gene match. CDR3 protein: CASSSQLAGGPGEQYF. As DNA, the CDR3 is TGTGCCAGCAGCTCGCAACTAGCGGGAGGGCCAGGCGAGCAGTACTTC.

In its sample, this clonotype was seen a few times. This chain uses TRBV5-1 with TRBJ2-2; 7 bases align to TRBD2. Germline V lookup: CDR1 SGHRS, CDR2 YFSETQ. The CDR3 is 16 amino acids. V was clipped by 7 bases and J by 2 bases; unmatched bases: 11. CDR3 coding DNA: TGCGCCAGCCAAATTGGTTCGGGACTAAACACCGGGGAGCTGTTTTTT. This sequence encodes CASQIGSGLNTGELFF.

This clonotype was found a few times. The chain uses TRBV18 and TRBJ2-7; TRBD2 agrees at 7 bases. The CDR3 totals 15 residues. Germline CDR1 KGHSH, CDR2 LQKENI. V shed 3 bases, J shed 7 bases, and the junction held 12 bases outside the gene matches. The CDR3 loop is CASSPPASGGWEQYF. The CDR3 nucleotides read TGTGCCAGCTCACCTCCGGCTAGCGGTGGCTGGGAGCAGTACTTC.

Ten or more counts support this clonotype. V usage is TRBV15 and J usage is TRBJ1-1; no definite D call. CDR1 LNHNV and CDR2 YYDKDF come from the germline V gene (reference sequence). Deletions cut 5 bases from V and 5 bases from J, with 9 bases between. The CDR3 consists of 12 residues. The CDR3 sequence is CATSPPETEAFF. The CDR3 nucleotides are TGTGCCACCAGCCCCCCTGAGACTGAAGCTTTCTTT. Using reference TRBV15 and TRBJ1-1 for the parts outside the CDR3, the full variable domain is DAMVIQNPRYQVTQFGKPVTLSCSQTLNHNVMYWYQQKSSQAPKLLFHYYDKDFNNEADTPDNFQSRRPNTSFCFLDIRSPGLGDTAMYLCATSPPETEAFFGQGTRLTVV.